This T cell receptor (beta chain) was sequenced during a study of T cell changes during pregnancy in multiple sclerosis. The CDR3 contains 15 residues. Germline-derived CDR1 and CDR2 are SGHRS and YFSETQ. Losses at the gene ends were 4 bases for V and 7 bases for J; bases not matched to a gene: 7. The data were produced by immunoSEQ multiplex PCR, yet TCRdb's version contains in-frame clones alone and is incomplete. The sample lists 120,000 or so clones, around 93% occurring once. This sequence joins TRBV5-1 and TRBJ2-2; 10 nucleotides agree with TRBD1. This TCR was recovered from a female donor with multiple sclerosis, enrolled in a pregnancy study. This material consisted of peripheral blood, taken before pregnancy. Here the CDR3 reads CASSSRQGAGGELFF. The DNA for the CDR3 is TGCGCCAGCAGCAGCAGACAGGGGGCGGGCGGGGAGCTGTTTTTT.